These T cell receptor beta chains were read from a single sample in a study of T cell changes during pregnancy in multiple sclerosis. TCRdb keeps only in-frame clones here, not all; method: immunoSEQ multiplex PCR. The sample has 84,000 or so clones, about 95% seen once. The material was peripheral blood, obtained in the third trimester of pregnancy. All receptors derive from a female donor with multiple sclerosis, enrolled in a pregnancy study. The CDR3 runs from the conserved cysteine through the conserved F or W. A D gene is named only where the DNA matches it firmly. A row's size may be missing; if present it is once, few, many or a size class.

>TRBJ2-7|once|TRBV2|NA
TGTGCCAGCAGTCCCCTGACAGGCCAAAGTACCTACGAGCAGTACTTC
CASSPLTGQSTYEQYF
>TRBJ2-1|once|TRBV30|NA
TGTGCCTGGCTACCCGTCCCCCCCGATCGACTTGGGCAGTTCTTC
CAWLPVPPDRLGQFF
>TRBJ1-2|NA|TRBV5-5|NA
TGTGCCAGCAGCTTGGCCATGGGGCGCGACTATGGCTACACCTTC
CASSLAMGRDYGYTF
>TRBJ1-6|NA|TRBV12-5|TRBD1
TGTGCTAGTGGTTTGGTACTGGGGACAGCAAGGTCGGCCCGTTCACCCCTCCACTTT
CASGLVLGTARSARSPLHF
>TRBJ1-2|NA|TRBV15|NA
TGTGCCACCAGCAGAGGCCTACGGGATGAAGGCTACACCTTC
CATSRGLRDEGYTF
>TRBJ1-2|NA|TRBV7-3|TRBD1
TGTGCCAGCAGCATGACAGGGGACTATGGCTACACCTTC
CASSMTGDYGYTF
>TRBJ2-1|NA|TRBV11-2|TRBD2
TGTGCCAGCAGCGCCGTAGCGGGGCAATTCGATGAGCAGTTCTTC
CASSAVAGQFDEQFF
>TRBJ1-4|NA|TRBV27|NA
TGTGCCAGCTCCGGGGGGTGGACTAATGAAAAACTGTTTTTT
CASSGGWTNEKLFF
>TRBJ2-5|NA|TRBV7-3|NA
TGTGCCAGCAGCTTTTTGGGCGGGGAAGAGACCCAGTACTTC
CASSFLGGEETQYF
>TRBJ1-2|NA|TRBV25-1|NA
TGTGCCAGCAGTGAGGCAAGTGGCTACACCTTC
CASSEASGYTF
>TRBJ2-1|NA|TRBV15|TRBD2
TGTGCCACCAGGGGAGGGAGGGCGCGAACTAATGAGCAGTTCTTC
CATRGGRARTNEQFF
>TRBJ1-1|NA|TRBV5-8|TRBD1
TGTGCCAGCAGCGGCCGGGACAGGGGGCATGGGGCTTTCTTT
CASSGRDRGHGAFF
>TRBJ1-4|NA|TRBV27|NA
TGTGCCAGCAGTTCACGATTGGGGAGGGATGAAAAACTGTTTTTT
CASSSRLGRDEKLFF
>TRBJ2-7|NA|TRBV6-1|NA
TGTGCCAGCAGGTTAGCATTTCGGGGTGACGAGCAGTACTTC
CASRLAFRGDEQYF
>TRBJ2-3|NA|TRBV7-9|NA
TGTGCCAGCAGCCCCACTCGTAAAGATACGCAGTATTTT
CASSPTRKDTQYF
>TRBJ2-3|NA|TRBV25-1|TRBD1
TGTGCCAGCAGTGCCATGACAGGGAACCCAGATACGCAGTATTTT
CASSAMTGNPDTQYF
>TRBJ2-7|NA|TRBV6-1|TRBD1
TGTGCCAGCAGGGGACAGGGGACTTACGAGCAGTACTTC
CASRGQGTYEQYF
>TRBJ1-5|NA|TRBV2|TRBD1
TGTGCCAGCAGCACAGGGGGGACACATAGCAATCAGCCCCAGCATTTT
CASSTGGTHSNQPQHF
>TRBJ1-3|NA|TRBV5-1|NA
TGCGCCAGCAGCTTGGGACATCCTTCTGGAAACACCATATATTTT
CASSLGHPSGNTIYF
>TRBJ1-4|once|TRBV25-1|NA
TGTGCCAGCAGTGAATGGGACAATTTAAATGAAAAACTGTTTTTT
CASSEWDNLNEKLFF
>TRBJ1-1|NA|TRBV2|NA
TGTGCCAGCACCAGAGTAGGAAATATCGGGGCTTTCTTT
CASTRVGNIGAFF
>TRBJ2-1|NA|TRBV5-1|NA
TGCGCCAGCAGCTTGGGGGTAGCAGAGAATGAGCAGTTCTTC
CASSLGVAENEQFF
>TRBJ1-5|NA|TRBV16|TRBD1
TGTGCCAGCAGCCTCTTGGGGCAGGGACAGCAGCCCCAGCATTTT
CASSLLGQGQQPQHF
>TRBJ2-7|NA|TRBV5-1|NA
TGCGCCAGCAGCTTTGGTTACGACAGGGAGGTTTCGGGAGTCTACGAGCAGTACTTC
CASSFGYDREVSGVYEQYF
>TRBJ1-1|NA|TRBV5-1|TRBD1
TGCGCCAGCAGCCTTGACAGGGGAGCGAACACTGAAGCTTTCTTT
CASSLDRGANTEAFF
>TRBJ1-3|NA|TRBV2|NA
TGTGCCAGCAATCTTGACAGCTCTGGAAACACCATATATTTT
CASNLDSSGNTIYF
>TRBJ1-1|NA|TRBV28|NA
TGTGCCAGCAGTTTATGGGGTCTACGGGAGGTGACTGAAGCTTTCTTT
CASSLWGLREVTEAFF
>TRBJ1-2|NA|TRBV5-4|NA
TGTGCCAGCAGCTTGGCCGGGGGAAATGGCTACACCTTC
CASSLAGGNGYTF
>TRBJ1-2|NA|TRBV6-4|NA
TGTGCCAGAATCATCTCGTGGGAGAATGGCTATGGCTACACCTTC
CARIISWENGYGYTF
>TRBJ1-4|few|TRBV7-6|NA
TGTGCCAGCAGTCTCCTTGCAGGGGCCGGTGAAAAACTGTTTTTT
CASSLLAGAGEKLFF